Following are 26 T cell receptor beta chains from one sample sequenced in a study of blood T cell repertoires in COVID-19. Clones were sequenced by immunoSEQ multiplex PCR, and TCRdb holds only the in-frame ones, with some missing. The sample carries some 230,000 clones, 70% to 90% recorded once. The sample taken for sequencing was peripheral blood. The receptors here all came from a woman aged 50 to 65 with COVID-19, enrolled during active disease.

The rearrangement joins TRBV3-1 (or the pseudogene TRBV3-2) to TRBJ2-1; 10 positions agree with TRBD2. CDR3 length equals 13 residues. After removal of 5 bases from V and 8 bases from J, the junction contained 3 bases not matched to a gene. Germline CDR1 is LGHDT and CDR2 is YNNKEL (reference sequence). The CDR3 nucleotides read TGTGCCAGCAGCATAGCGGGGGGCCATGAGCAGTTCTTC. Translated, it gives CASSIAGGHEQFF.

The rearrangement joins TRBV4-1 to TRBJ1-5; TRBD1 aligns across 8 bases. The CDR3 length is 15 residues. Germline assignment: CDR1 MGHRA and CDR2 YSYEKL. V lost 0 bases, J lost 9 bases, and 7 bases stayed unmatched. The CDR3 region is CASSQEEVRGPPQHF. CDR3 nucleotides: TGCGCCAGCAGCCAAGAAGAAGTCAGGGGGCCGCCCCAGCATTTT.

This clone was seen just once. The V gene is TRBV6-6, the J gene TRBJ2-7; D is unresolved. CDR1 and CDR2 from the germline V gene are MNHNY and SVGAGI (reference sequence). Trimming shortened V by 8 bases and J by 3 bases, and 17 bases separated the two germline ends. The CDR3 length is 14 residues. CDR3: CASAPPDTFYEQYF. The DNA of the CDR3 is TGTGCCAGCGCTCCTCCCGACACCTTCTACGAGCAGTACTTC.

The genes are TRBV15 and TRBJ2-1; 9 nucleotides align to TRBD2. Trimming cost V 1 base and J 5 bases; bases outside gene matches: 6. CDR3 length: 16 amino acids. Per the germline V gene, CDR1 is LNHNV and CDR2 is YYDKDF (reference sequence). DNA of the CDR3: TGTGCCACCAGCAGAGGGAGCGGGGGGCCCAACAATGAGCAGTTCTTC. It specifies CATSRGSGGPNNEQFF.

The V and J genes are TRBV7-8 and TRBJ1-3; no clear D gene. In germline, CDR1 is SGHVS, CDR2 FQNEAQ. Trimming took off 5 bases at V and 0 bases at J, with 17 bases between the two ends. The CDR3 spans 17 residues. The CDR3 here is CASSPILSIVSGNTIYF. The CDR3 nucleotides read TGTGCCAGCAGCCCGATCCTATCGATAGTCTCTGGAAACACCATATATTTT.

V and J are TRBV2 and TRBJ2-5, with TRBD2 identical over 11 bases. Germline assignment: CDR1 SNHLY and CDR2 FYNNEI. J lost 2 bases, V lost 9 bases, and 5 bases had no gene match. The CDR3 is 14 amino acids. CDR3 sequence: CASHGLAGQETQYF. In nucleotides, the CDR3 is TGTGCCAGTCACGGACTAGCGGGTCAAGAGACCCAGTACTTC. Full variable domain (missing parts from reference TRBV2 and TRBJ2-5): EPEVTQTPSHQVTQMGQEVILRCVPISNHLYFYWYRQILGQKVEFLVSFYNNEISEKSEIFDDQFSVERPDGSNFTLKIRSTKLEDSAMYFCASHGLAGQETQYFGPGTRLLVL.

The rearrangement joins TRBV2 to TRBJ1-1; D is unclear. Trimming cost V 6 bases and J 5 bases, with 10 bases left between them. CDR3 size: 12 residues. The germline V gene encodes CDR1 SNHLY and CDR2 FYNNEI. CDR3 nucleotides: TGTGCCAGCAGCCTGCGTTGGACTGAAGCTTTCTTT. Translating gives CASSLRWTEAFF.

The rearrangement uses TRBV13 and TRBJ2-1, with TRBD2 matching over 7 bases. The ends lost 2 bases at V and 3 bases at J; junction bases unmatched: 4. Germline V lookup: CDR1 PRHDT, CDR2 FYEKMQ (reference sequence). There are 15 residues in the CDR3. This CDR3 reads CASSLYGGIYNEQFF. In DNA form, the CDR3 reads TGTGCCAGCAGCTTATACGGGGGGATCTACAATGAGCAGTTCTTC. Full variable domain (outside the CDR3, taken from reference TRBV13 and TRBJ2-1): AAGVIQSPRHLIKEKRETATLKCYPIPRHDTVYWYQQGPGQDPQFLISFYEKMQSDKGSIPDRFSAQQFSDYHSELNMSSLELGDSALYFCASSLYGGIYNEQFFGPGTRLTVL.

V and J are TRBV30 and TRBJ2-7, with D possibly being TRBD1 (6 bases). Germline lookup yields CDR1 GTSNPN and CDR2 SVGIG (reference sequence). The V end lost 2 bases, the J end lost 3 bases, and 11 bases lay between the germline ends. The CDR3 is 13 residues long. The CDR3: CAWSRQEIYEQYF. The CDR3 nucleotides read TGTGCCTGGAGTCGACAGGAGATCTACGAGCAGTACTTC.

The V call is TRBV27, the J call TRBJ2-2, with D perhaps matching TRBD1 (6 bases). The CDR3 totals 12 residues. In germline, CDR1 is MNHEY, CDR2 SMNVEV (reference sequence). V lost 6 bases to trimming and J lost 6 bases, with 8 bases between them. Here the CDR3 DNA reads TGTGCCAGCAGCACAGGGCCCGGGGAGCTGTTTTTT. This gives the protein CASSTGPGELFF.

The chain couples TRBV27 to TRBJ2-7; D is possibly TRBD1 (5 bases). Germline CDR1 reads MNHEY; CDR2 reads SMNVEV (reference sequence). The length of the CDR3 is 15 residues. Trimming left V 1 base short and J 0 bases short, with 10 bases between. Written as DNA, the CDR3 is TGTGCCAGCAGTTTATACCCAGGGCCCTCCTACGAGCAGTACTTC. Protein product: CASSLYPGPSYEQYF.

The genes are TRBV27 and TRBJ2-2; maybe TRBD2 (7 bases). The CDR3 totals 15 residues. V gave up 3 bases and J gave up 4 bases, with 12 bases separating them. The germline CDR1 and CDR2 sequences are MNHEY and SMNVEV (reference sequence). CDR3 sequence (DNA): TGTGCCAGCAGTTTGGGGGGGCCAGGCACCGGGGAGCTGTTTTTT. Translating gives CASSLGGPGTGELFF.

This rearrangement joins TRBV18 to TRBJ1-4; 8 nucleotides align to TRBD1. Looked up from germline, CDR1 is KGHSH and CDR2 is LQKENI. Trimming removed 6 bases from V and 8 bases from J; junction bases left unmatched: 5. There are 13 residues in the CDR3. The CDR3 sequence is CASSPGQDEKLFF. As DNA, the CDR3 is TGTGCCAGCTCTCCGGGACAGGACGAAAAACTGTTTTTT.

This clone was observed a single time. The gene calls are TRBV19 and TRBJ1-1; D is unclear. This CDR3 is built from 12 residues. Trimming stripped 2 bases from V and 4 bases from J, with 5 bases between. Germline lookup yields CDR1 LNHDA and CDR2 SQIVND (reference sequence). As DNA, the CDR3 is TGTGCCAGTAGTATACGACTCACTGAAGCTTTCTTT. Protein sequence: CASSIRLTEAFF.

This chain uses TRBV5-1 with TRBJ1-4, with 9 bases that match TRBD1. The CDR3 has 15 amino acids. In germline, CDR1 is SGHRS, CDR2 YFSETQ. V lost 2 bases to trimming and J lost 8 bases; unmatched junction nucleotides: 7. The CDR3 protein is CASSLQGARGEKLFF. The CDR3 coding sequence is TGCGCCAGCAGCTTACAGGGGGCGCGCGGGGAAAAACTGTTTTTT.

The V call is TRBV9, the J call TRBJ2-3; 14 bases fit TRBD2. CDR3 size: 19 residues. Germline loops: CDR1 SGDLS, CDR2 YYNGEE. V was clipped by 4 bases and J by 2 bases; unmatched bases: 12. In nucleotides, the CDR3 is TGTGCCAGCAGCCCCGAGGGACTAGCGGGGGCCTTCTCCACAGATACGCAGTATTTT. It is translated as CASSPEGLAGAFSTDTQYF. Variable domain in full (rest from reference TRBV9 and TRBJ2-3): DSGVTQTPKHLITATGQRVTLRCSPRSGDLSVYWYQQSLDQGLQFLIQYYNGEERAKGNILERFSAQQFPDLHSELNLSSLELGDSALYFCASSPEGLAGAFSTDTQYFGPGTRLTVL.

The chain couples TRBV6-1 to TRBJ1-5; D unclear. This CDR3 comprises 13 residues. Deletions cut 7 bases from V and 5 bases from J, with 12 bases between. The germline V gene encodes CDR1 MNHNS and CDR2 SASEGT. CDR3 amino acids: CASMGREDQPQHF. DNA for the CDR3: TGTGCCAGCATGGGGAGGGAGGATCAGCCCCAGCATTTT.

The rearrangement links TRBV5-4 to TRBJ2-1; 12 nucleotides agree with TRBD2. This CDR3 spans 18 amino acids. Trimming at V came to 3 bases and at J to 0 bases, leaving 7 bases not matched to a gene. In germline, CDR1 is SGHNT, CDR2 YYREEE (reference sequence). The CDR3 loop reads CASSSGLAGTSSYNEQFF. The CDR3, as DNA: TGTGCCAGCAGCTCCGGACTAGCGGGGACGAGCTCCTACAATGAGCAGTTCTTC.

The J gene is TRBJ2-7, the V gene TRBV28; a weak D match, TRBD2 (5 bases). The CDR3 extends over 12 amino acids. V lost 5 bases and J lost 4, with 9 bases in between. Germline values: CDR1 MDHEN, CDR2 SYDVKM. The CDR3 region has the DNA TGTGCCAGCAGTGCCCGGGGTTACGAGCAGTACTTC. It codes for CASSARGYEQYF.

This chain joins TRBV4-1 and TRBJ2-1, with 10 bases lining up with TRBD2. CDR1 is MGHRA and CDR2 is YSYEKL in the germline V gene. The CDR3 totals 16 residues. V trimming: 0 bases; J trimming: 7 bases; junction bases outside the gene matches: 6. The CDR3 DNA reads as TGCGCCAGCAGCCAAGATCCTAGCGGGGGAAATAATGAGCAGTTCTTC. It specifies CASSQDPSGGNNEQFF.

The table lists this clone with a few counts. The chain carries TRBV18 and TRBJ1-2, with 8 bases aligning to TRBD1. V lost 3 bases, J lost 5 bases, and 8 bases stayed unmatched. The CDR3 covers 15 residues. Per the germline V gene, CDR1 is KGHSH and CDR2 is LQKENI. The CDR3 sequence: CASSPWNQGAYGYTF. CDR3 sequence (DNA): TGTGCCAGCTCACCTTGGAATCAGGGGGCGTATGGCTACACCTTC.

This clone is a singleton in its sample. The chain employs TRBV5-4 and TRBJ2-6; 8 bases fit TRBD2. Losses at the gene ends were 4 bases for V and 3 bases for J; bases not matched to a gene: 3. CDR3 length: 15 residues. Germline V gene lookup returns CDR1 SGHNT and CDR2 YYREEE (reference sequence). The CDR3 bases are TGTGCCAGCAGCACGCGGGGGGTTGGGGCCAACGTCCTGACTTTC. Translating it yields CASSTRGVGANVLTF.

The gene calls are TRBV5-8 and TRBJ2-3, with 12 bases identical to TRBD2. The CDR3 is 16 amino acids. With V trimmed by 0 bases and J by 5 bases, 4 bases remained unmatched. Germline CDR1 and CDR2: SGHTS and YDEGEE. The CDR3 region is CASSLVGLAGGDTQYF. For the CDR3, the DNA is TGTGCCAGCAGCTTGGTGGGACTAGCGGGTGGAGATACGCAGTATTTT.

V gene TRBV19 combines with J gene TRBJ2-2; 8 bases map to TRBD1. After removal of 4 bases from V and 7 bases from J, the junction contained 8 bases not matched to a gene. CDR1 LNHDA and CDR2 SQIVND come from the germline V gene (reference sequence). There are 15 residues in the CDR3. The CDR3 coding sequence is TGTGCCAGTAGTACCCAGGACAGGGCCGGCGGGGAGCTGTTTTTT. Amino acids: CASSTQDRAGGELFF.

V and J are TRBV15 and TRBJ1-5; a possible D gene is TRBD1 (5 bases). V gave up 8 bases and J gave up 3 bases, with 14 bases separating them. The CDR3 runs to 14 residues. Germline V CDR1 and CDR2: LNHNV, YYDKDF (reference sequence). The CDR3 DNA sequence: TGTGCCACCTCGTCCGGGGGAATCAATCAGCCCCAGCATTTT. Its translation: CATSSGGINQPQHF.

This clone was found once. The same CDR3 can be traced to other DNA sequences in this sample. This sequence joins TRBV7-2 and TRBJ2-2; 7 nucleotides match TRBD2. The V and J ends lost 1 base and 0 bases, in that order; junction bases with no gene match: 2. The V gene's germline CDR1 is SGHTA and CDR2 FQGNSA. The CDR3 has 16 amino acids. CDR3 sequence (DNA): TGTGCCAGCAGCTTAGTTGGGGGGGCGAACACCGGGGAGCTGTTTTTT. Protein product: CASSLVGGANTGELFF.